This T cell receptor (beta chain) came from a study of post-analysis software for immune sequencing data. Unique molecular identifiers featured in each of the TCR beta cDNA libraries. In TCRdb, the PCR reads were re-called with MiXCR into one record per CDR3 protein. The top ten hold about 1.8% of the sample, which has roughly 580,000 distinct CDR3 sequences, around 44% seen once. This clonotype has just a few counts. Antigen: not known. Study outcomes and limitations: The F measure placed samples prepared in the same batch into strongly shared clusters. Diversity measured as normalized Chao1 was significantly lower in multiple sclerosis patients than in controls.

Sequencing input: blood. The sequence derives from a girl aged 5-17 years with multiple sclerosis.

This CDR3 is CASSRKGPALAGGAYEQYF. The CDR3 DNA reads as TGTGCCAGCAGCCGAAAGGGGCCAGCGCTAGCGGGGGGCGCCTACGAGCAGTACTTC. The chain has TRBV3-1 and TRBJ2-7; TRBD2 matches 11 bases. CDR1 is LGHDT and CDR2 is YNNKEL in the germline V gene (reference sequence). Losses at the gene ends were 4 bases for V and 2 bases for J; bases not matched to a gene: 16. The CDR3 runs 19 residues.